Following are 3 T cell receptor beta chains from one sample sequenced in a study of cytomegalovirus exposure and HLA in healthy donors. It was with 60 Vbeta and 13 Jbeta primers that the PCR ran. The protocol was immunoSEQ multiplex PCR, while the TCRdb copy is restricted to in-frame clones and leaves out a portion. The table records a few hundred thousand clones, 65% to 75% of them present only once. Source material: PBMCs. The receptors stem from a woman in her twenties or thirties in good health and CMV-seronegative.

The V call is TRBV30, the J call TRBJ1-1; D is unclear. This CDR3 is 13 amino acids long. Looked up from germline, CDR1 is GTSNPN and CDR2 is SVGIG (reference sequence). V was shortened by 3 bases and J by 3 bases, with 11 bases between the two germline ends. CDR3 nucleotide sequence: TGTGCCTGGAGCCCAGGTCGTGACACTGAAGCTTTCTTT. This translates into CAWSPGRDTEAFF.

V is TRBV5-1 and J is TRBJ1-1; D unresolved. Germline V gives CDR1 SGHRS, CDR2 YFSETQ. V lost 2 bases and J lost 0, with 8 bases in between. The CDR3 spans 14 residues. CDR3 protein: CASSLREVNTEAFF. The CDR3 DNA reads TGCGCCAGCAGCTTAAGGGAGGTGAACACTGAAGCTTTCTTT.

The chain joins TRBV5-1 to TRBJ1-1, with D unresolved. V was clipped by 0 bases and J by 4 bases, with 13 bases between them. Germline V gives CDR1 SGHRS, CDR2 YFSETQ. The CDR3 covers 15 residues. Here the CDR3 reads CASSLAEVGGTEAFF. CDR3 in DNA: TGCGCCAGCAGCTTGGCCGAGGTAGGTGGCACTGAAGCTTTCTTT.